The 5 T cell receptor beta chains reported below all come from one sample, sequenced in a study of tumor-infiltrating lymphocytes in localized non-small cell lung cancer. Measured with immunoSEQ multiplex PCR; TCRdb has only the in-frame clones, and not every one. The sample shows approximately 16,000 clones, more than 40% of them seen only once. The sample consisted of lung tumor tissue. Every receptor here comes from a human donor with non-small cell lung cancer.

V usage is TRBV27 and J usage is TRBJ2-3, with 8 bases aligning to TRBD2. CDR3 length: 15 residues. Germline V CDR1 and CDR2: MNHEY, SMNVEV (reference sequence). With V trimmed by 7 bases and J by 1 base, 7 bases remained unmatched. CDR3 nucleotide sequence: TGTGCCAGCACCTGGAGCGGGGGAGGCACAGATACGCAGTATTTT. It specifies CASTWSGGGTDTQYF.

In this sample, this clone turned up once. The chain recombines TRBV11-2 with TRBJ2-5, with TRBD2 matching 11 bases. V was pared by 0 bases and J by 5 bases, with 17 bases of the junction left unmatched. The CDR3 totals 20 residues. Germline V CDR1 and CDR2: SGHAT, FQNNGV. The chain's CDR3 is CASSLDSTGRTSGFWETQYF. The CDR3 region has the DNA TGTGCCAGCAGCTTAGACAGCACCGGCCGGACTAGCGGGTTTTGGGAGACCCAGTACTTC.

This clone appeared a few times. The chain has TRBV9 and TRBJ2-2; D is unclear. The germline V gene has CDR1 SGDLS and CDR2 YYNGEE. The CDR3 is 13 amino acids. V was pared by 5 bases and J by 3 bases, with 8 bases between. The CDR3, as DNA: TGTGCCAGCAGACCACTCGACACCGGGGAGCTGTTTTTT. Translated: CASRPLDTGELFF.

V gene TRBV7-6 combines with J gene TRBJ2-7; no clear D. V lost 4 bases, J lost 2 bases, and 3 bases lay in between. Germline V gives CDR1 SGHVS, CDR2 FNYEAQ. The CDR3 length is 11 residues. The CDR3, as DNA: TGTGCCAGCAGCTCCACCTACGAGCAGTACTTC. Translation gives CASSSTYEQYF.

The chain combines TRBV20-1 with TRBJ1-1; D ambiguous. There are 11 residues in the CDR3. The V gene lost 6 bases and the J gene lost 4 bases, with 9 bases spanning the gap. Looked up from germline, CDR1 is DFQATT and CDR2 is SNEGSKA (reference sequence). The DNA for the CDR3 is TGCAGTGCCCCACAAGCCACTGAAGCTTTCTTT. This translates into CSAPQATEAFF.